The 30 T cell receptor beta chains listed next were all sequenced from one sample in a study of blood T cell repertoires in COVID-19. The protocol was immunoSEQ multiplex PCR, while the TCRdb copy is restricted to in-frame clones and leaves out a portion. The table has 150,000 to 200,000 clones, 60% to 85% seen once. The sequencing sample was made of peripheral blood. These receptors all come from a woman aged 55 to 70 with COVID-19, enrolled during active disease.

This chain links TRBV23-1 with TRBJ2-4; tentatively, D is TRBD1 (5 bases). TRBV23-1 is assigned to the ORF class and has an uncertain function. The V and J ends lost 7 bases and 5 bases respectively, with 21 bases between them. The CDR3 sequence is 16 residues long. The CDR3 DNA reads as TGCGCCAGCACCCTAGGGGCGGAGCGCCTTCAAAACATTCAGTACTTC. It codes for CASTLGAERLQNIQYF.

This clone was found many times. CDR3 region: CASSLAQTGWEETQYF. In DNA, the CDR3 is TGCGCCAGCAGCTTGGCCCAGACAGGGTGGGAAGAGACCCAGTACTTC. J is TRBJ2-5 and V is TRBV5-1; 7 bases match TRBD1. CDR1 SGHRS and CDR2 YFSETQ come from the germline V gene. This CDR3 is built from 16 residues. V gave up 0 bases and J gave up 3 bases; unmatched junction bases: 8.

This clone was picked up a small number of times. CDR3: CASSVSTGTTYTNEQFF. The CDR3 DNA reads as TGTGCCAGCAGTGTATCTACCGGGACTACTTATACCAATGAGCAGTTCTTC. V is TRBV9 and J is TRBJ2-1, with 7 bases that match TRBD2. This CDR3 region has 17 residues. Losses at the gene ends were 5 bases for V and 6 bases for J; bases not matched to a gene: 17. Germline CDR1 SGDLS, CDR2 YYNGEE.

The rearrangement uses TRBV5-1 and TRBJ2-7; tentatively, D is TRBD1 (6 bases). CDR1 SGHRS and CDR2 YFSETQ come from the germline V gene. This CDR3 is 14 amino acids long. V was trimmed by 0 bases and J by 4 bases, leaving 11 bases between them. The CDR3 here is CASSLGQVRYEQYV. The CDR3 DNA sequence: TGCGCCAGCAGCTTGGGACAGGTCCGGTACGAGCAGTACGTC.

This clone appeared many times. This rearrangement joins TRBV3-1 (or the pseudogene TRBV3-2) to TRBJ1-1; D perhaps matches TRBD1 (5 bases). CDR3 length: 14 residues. Trimming took off 1 base at V and 1 base at J, with 7 bases between the two ends. In germline, CDR1 is LGHDT, CDR2 YNNKEL (reference sequence). CDR3 DNA: TGTGCCAGCAGCCAAGGGACAAGGAACACTGAAGCTTTCTTT. Protein sequence: CASSQGTRNTEAFF.

The rearrangement links TRBV5-4 to TRBJ1-2; TRBD1 is a possible D gene (5 bases). This CDR3 spans 14 amino acids. V lost 4 bases and J lost 4, with 14 bases in between. Germline lookup yields CDR1 SGHNT and CDR2 YYREEE (reference sequence). The CDR3 nucleotides are TGTGCCAGCAGCCCCGTGGACAATCCCTATGGCTACACCTTC. Its protein product is CASSPVDNPYGYTF. The full variable domain, its missing parts supplied by reference TRBV5-4 and TRBJ1-2, is ETGVTQSPTHLIKTRGQQVTLRCSSQSGHNTVSWYQQALGQGPQFIFQYYREEENGRGNFPPRFSGLQFPNYSSELNVNALELDDSALYLCASSPVDNPYGYTFGSGTRLTVV.

The V gene is TRBV28, the J gene TRBJ1-5; the match to TRBD1 covers 11 bases. Germline-derived CDR1 and CDR2 are MDHEN and SYDVKM. Trimming cost V 5 bases and J 3 bases; bases outside gene matches: 9. The CDR3 has 17 amino acids. The CDR3 coding sequence is TGTGCCAGCAGTCCCGGGACAGGGGGATTCCCCAATCAGCCCCAGCATTTT. This codes for CASSPGTGGFPNQPQHF.

The rearrangement links TRBV28 to TRBJ2-1; D is possibly TRBD2 (6 bases). Between the trimmed V and J ends, which lost 6 bases and 0 bases, there was a span of 12 bases. The CDR3 is 15 residues long. Germline V CDR1 and CDR2: MDHEN, SYDVKM. In DNA form, the CDR3 reads TGTGCCAGCAGCCTTAGCGGTAGCTCCTACAATGAGCAGTTCTTC. Residues: CASSLSGSSYNEQFF.

This chain links TRBV5-1 with TRBJ1-5, with a tentative D call TRBD1 (6 bases). The CDR3 is made up of 14 amino acids. CDR1 is SGHRS and CDR2 is YFSETQ in the germline V gene. V was cut by 4 bases and J by 4 bases, with 12 bases left in between. The CDR3 loop reads CASSTGGANQPQHF. As DNA, the CDR3 is TGCGCCAGCAGCACGGGGGGCGCGAATCAGCCCCAGCATTTT.

This chain links TRBV20-1 with TRBJ2-7, with 8 bases matching TRBD1. The CDR3 covers 11 residues. The germline CDR1 and CDR2 sequences are DFQATT and SNEGSKA (reference sequence). The V gene end was trimmed by 6 bases and the J gene end by 6 bases; junction bases not matched to a gene: 4. CDR3 sequence reads: CSANDRGEQYV. CDR3 DNA sequence: TGCAGTGCGAACGACAGGGGCGAGCAGTACGTC.

This chain connects TRBV5-6 to TRBJ1-2, with D perhaps matching TRBD1 (5 bases). This CDR3 contains 12 residues. CDR1 and CDR2 (germline): SGHDT, YYEEEE. The ends were cut back, 5 bases at V and 5 bases at J, with 10 bases in the middle. The CDR3 DNA is TGTGCCAGCAGTGACCAGGGTTATGGCTACACCTTC. Its translation is CASSDQGYGYTF. Combining the CDR3 with reference TRBV5-6 and TRBJ1-2 gives the whole variable domain DAGVTQSPTHLIKTRGQQVTLRCSPKSGHDTVSWYQQALGQGPQFIFQYYEEEERQRGNFPDRFSGHQFPNYSSELNVNALLLGDSALYLCASSDQGYGYTFGSGTRLTVV.

This chain uses TRBV5-1 with TRBJ2-2, with 8 bases that match TRBD2. CDR1 and CDR2 from the germline V gene are SGHRS and YFSETQ. The CDR3 totals 15 residues. Losses at the gene ends were 1 base for V and 1 base for J; bases not matched to a gene: 0. In DNA form, the CDR3 reads TGCGCCAGCAGCTTGACTAGCGGGAACACCGGGGAGCTGTTTTTT. Translation: CASSLTSGNTGELFF.

This clone occurred a few times. The chain carries TRBV2 and TRBJ2-5, with 8 bases aligning to TRBD1. Germline CDR1 is SNHLY and CDR2 is FYNNEI. Trimming cost V 4 bases and J 4 bases; bases outside gene matches: 5. The CDR3 runs to 14 residues. The CDR3 loop is CASSGRGRGETQYF. CDR3 sequence (DNA): TGTGCCAGCAGTGGCAGGGGGCGCGGAGAGACCCAGTACTTC.

J is TRBJ2-4 and V is TRBV30; 10 nucleotides align to TRBD2. The CDR3 is made up of 18 amino acids. The V gene end was trimmed by 8 bases and the J gene end by 0 bases; junction bases not matched to a gene: 16. CDR1 and CDR2 (germline): GTSNPN, SVGIG (reference sequence). The CDR3 bases are TGTGCCGGGAAATGGTCGGCTAGCGGGAGCCTAGCCAAAAACATTCAGTACTTC. It translates to CAGKWSASGSLAKNIQYF.

The DNA for the CDR3 is TGTGCCAGCAGTCCGTGGACTAGCGAAGATGAGCAGTTCTTC. Encoded protein: CASSPWTSEDEQFF. The rearrangement joins TRBV28 to TRBJ2-1; 9 nucleotides align to TRBD2. Germline V gives CDR1 MDHEN, CDR2 SYDVKM. CDR3 length: 14 residues. Germline trimming cut 5 bases from V and 8 bases from J; bases unmatched to any gene: 7.

This rearrangement joins TRBV10-3 to TRBJ2-2; 9 bases match TRBD2. Losses at the gene ends were 7 bases for V and 4 bases for J; bases not matched to a gene: 4. The CDR3 extends over 14 amino acids. CDR1 is ENHRY, CDR2 SYGVKD, per germline. The CDR3 region is CAINLAGTTGELFF. In DNA form, the CDR3 reads TGTGCCATCAACCTAGCGGGAACCACCGGGGAGCTGTTTTTT.

The chain links TRBV7-9 to TRBJ2-5; weak D call: TRBD2 (7 bases). The CDR3 sequence is 15 residues long. The germline gives CDR1 SEHNR, CDR2 FQNEAQ (reference sequence). V was pared by 3 bases and J by 5 bases, with 16 bases between. CDR3: CASSFWGREQETQYF. CDR3 nucleotide sequence: TGTGCCAGCAGCTTTTGGGGGCGGGAGCAGGAGACCCAGTACTTC.

This chain joins TRBV11-3 and TRBJ2-1, with 12 nucleotides matching TRBD1. CDR1 and CDR2 (germline): SGHNT, YENEEA. This CDR3 has 16 residues. V shed 1 base and J 9 bases; nucleotides not matched to a gene: 7. CDR3 sequence: CASSLVRGQGAGEQFF. CDR3 nucleotides: TGTGCCAGCAGCTTAGTCCGGGGACAGGGGGCGGGTGAGCAGTTCTTC.

V gene TRBV5-1 combines with J gene TRBJ1-2; unclear D gene. Germline V CDR1 and CDR2: SGHRS, YFSETQ. The V end lost 0 bases, the J end lost 1 base, and 7 bases lay between the germline ends. This CDR3 spans 14 amino acids. The chain's CDR3 is CASSLGLRNYGYTF. CDR3 DNA sequence: TGCGCCAGCAGCTTGGGGCTTCGTAACTATGGCTACACCTTC.

CDR3 DNA: TGTGCCAGCAGTTTAGCGTTCTACGAGCAGTACTTC. It translates to CASSLAFYEQYF. The V and J genes are TRBV28 and TRBJ2-7; the D is unclear. The CDR3 spans 12 residues. V was trimmed by 2 bases and J by 3 bases, leaving 5 bases between them. Germline CDR1 reads MDHEN; CDR2 reads SYDVKM.

The gene calls are TRBV2 and TRBJ2-7, with 7 bases that match TRBD1. V shed 7 bases, J shed 10 bases, and the junction held 4 bases outside the gene matches. There are 10 residues in the CDR3. Per the germline V gene, CDR1 is SNHLY and CDR2 is FYNNEI. For the CDR3, the DNA is TGTGCCAGCACCGACAGGGCCCAGTACTTC. As protein: CASTDRAQYF. Full variable domain (remainder filled in from reference TRBV2 and TRBJ2-7): EPEVTQTPSHQVTQMGQEVILRCVPISNHLYFYWYRQILGQKVEFLVSFYNNEISEKSEIFDDQFSVERPDGSNFTLKIRSTKLEDSAMYFCASTDRAQYFGPGTRLTVT.

V usage is TRBV11-1 and J usage is TRBJ2-1, with 11 bases matching TRBD2. Losses at the gene ends were 5 bases for V and 7 bases for J; bases not matched to a gene: 7. The germline gives CDR1 SGHAT, CDR2 FQDESV (reference sequence). There are 15 residues in the CDR3. The CDR3 coding sequence is TGTGCCAGCAGCCACTTTAGCGGGGGGGATAATGAGCAGTTCTTC. Its translation: CASSHFSGGDNEQFF.

This clone has a single count. The chain recombines TRBV4-2 with TRBJ1-6; D is possibly TRBD1 (5 bases). The germline V gene encodes CDR1 LGHNA and CDR2 YNFKEQ. V shed 5 bases and J shed 0 bases, with 17 bases lying between them. This CDR3 region has 18 residues. The CDR3 coding sequence is TGTGCCAGCAGCTATACCGCTCAGGGCGGCTCCTATAATTCACCCCTCCACTTT. It encodes CASSYTAQGGSYNSPLHF.

The rearrangement joins TRBV3-1 (or the pseudogene TRBV3-2) to TRBJ2-3; TRBD2 aligns across 8 bases. Losses at the gene ends were 3 bases for V and 1 base for J; bases not matched to a gene: 6. The CDR3 runs 16 residues. Germline assignment: CDR1 LGHDT and CDR2 YNNKEL (reference sequence). The CDR3 nucleotides are TGTGCCAGCAGCCATCCGGGACTAGAGGGCACAGATACGCAGTATTTT. Translated: CASSHPGLEGTDTQYF.

This chain connects TRBV7-9 to TRBJ2-7, with D unresolved. This CDR3 region has 15 residues. V was shortened by 2 bases and J by 1 base, with 12 bases between the two germline ends. Germline V CDR1 and CDR2: SEHNR, FQNEAQ (reference sequence). CDR3 nucleotide sequence: TGTGCCAGCAGCTTATCCGTGACGGGTTCCTACGAGCAGTACTTC. It is translated as CASSLSVTGSYEQYF.

V usage is TRBV15 and J usage is TRBJ2-1; 8 nucleotides agree with TRBD1. After removal of 0 bases from V and 1 base from J, the junction contained 5 bases not matched to a gene. The CDR3 is 17 amino acids. From germline, CDR1 is LNHNV and CDR2 YYDKDF (reference sequence). The CDR3 protein is CATSRDLRQGSYNEQFF. The CDR3 DNA follows: TGTGCCACCAGCAGAGATCTAAGACAGGGGTCCTACAATGAGCAGTTCTTC.

The rearrangement uses TRBV29-1 and TRBJ1-3; D gene unclear. The V gene lost 4 bases and the J gene lost 1 base, with 8 bases spanning the gap. The CDR3 spans 13 residues. Per germline, CDR1 SQVTM and CDR2 ANQGSEA. The CDR3 nucleotides are TGCAGCGTTGGTGAGACATCTGGAAACACCATATATTTT. This sequence encodes CSVGETSGNTIYF. The full variable domain, in which reference TRBV29-1 and TRBJ1-3 provide the parts outside the CDR3, is SAVISQKPSRDICQRGTSLTIQCQVDSQVTMMFWYRQQPGQSLTLIATANQGSEATYESGFVIDKFPISRPNLTFSTLTVSNMSPEDSSIYLCSVGETSGNTIYFGEGSWLTVV.

The V and J genes are TRBV5-6 and TRBJ1-2; possibly TRBD1 for D (5 bases). Germline assignment: CDR1 SGHDT and CDR2 YYEEEE. V lost 0 bases and J 7 bases, leaving 10 bases between the germline ends. This CDR3 has 13 residues. CDR3: CASSLARVPGYTF. CDR3 bases: TGTGCCAGCAGCTTGGCCAGGGTACCTGGCTACACCTTC.

V and J are TRBV7-9 and TRBJ2-7; tentative D call: TRBD2 (6 bases). Trimming removed 6 bases at V and 3 bases at J, with 12 bases between. From germline, CDR1 is SEHNR and CDR2 FQNEAQ (reference sequence). CDR3 length: 13 residues. The CDR3 bases are TGTGCCAGCAGGGAGGGCGCCAGCTACGAGCAGTACTTC. It specifies CASREGASYEQYF.

The V call is TRBV4-3, the J call TRBJ2-7, with a tentative D call TRBD2 (5 bases). V was cut by 1 base and J by 2 bases, with 9 bases left in between. From germline, CDR1 is LGHNA and CDR2 YSLEER. The length of the CDR3 is 14 residues. In DNA form, the CDR3 reads TGCGCCAGCAGCCAAGGTGAGGGCCCCTACGAGCAGTACTTC. Its protein product is CASSQGEGPYEQYF.